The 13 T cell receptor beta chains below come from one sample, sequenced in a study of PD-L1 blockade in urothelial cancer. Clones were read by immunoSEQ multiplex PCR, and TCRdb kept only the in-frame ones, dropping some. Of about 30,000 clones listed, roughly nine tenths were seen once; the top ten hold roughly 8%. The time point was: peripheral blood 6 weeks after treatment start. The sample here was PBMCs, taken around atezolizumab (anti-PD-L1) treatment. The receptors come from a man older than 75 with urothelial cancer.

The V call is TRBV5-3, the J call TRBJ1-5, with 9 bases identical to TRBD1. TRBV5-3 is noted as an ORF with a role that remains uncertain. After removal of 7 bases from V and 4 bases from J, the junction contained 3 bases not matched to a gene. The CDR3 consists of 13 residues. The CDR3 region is CARPGTGNQPQHF. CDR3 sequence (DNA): TGTGCCAGACCCGGGACAGGGAATCAGCCCCAGCATTTT.

DNA for the CDR3: TGTGCCAGCAGCTTAGGGCAATCTGGGGCCAACGTCCTGACTTTC. This sequence encodes CASSLGQSGANVLTF. V and J are TRBV11-2 and TRBJ2-6; D is ambiguous. This CDR3 has 15 residues. Trimming left V 1 base short and J 1 base short, with 5 bases between. Germline loops: CDR1 SGHAT, CDR2 FQNNGV.

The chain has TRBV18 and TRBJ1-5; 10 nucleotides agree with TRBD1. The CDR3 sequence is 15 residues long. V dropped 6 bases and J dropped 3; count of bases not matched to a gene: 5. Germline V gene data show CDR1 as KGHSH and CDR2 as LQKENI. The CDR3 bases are TGTGCCAGCTCTTCCGGGACAGGGGACAATCAGCCCCAGCATTTT. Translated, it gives CASSSGTGDNQPQHF. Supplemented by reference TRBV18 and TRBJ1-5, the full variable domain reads NAGVMQNPRHLVRRRGQEARLRCSPMKGHSHVYWYRQLPEEGLKFMVYLQKENIIDESGMPKERFSAEFPKEGPSILRIQQVVRGDSAAYFCASSSGTGDNQPQHFGDGTRLSIL.

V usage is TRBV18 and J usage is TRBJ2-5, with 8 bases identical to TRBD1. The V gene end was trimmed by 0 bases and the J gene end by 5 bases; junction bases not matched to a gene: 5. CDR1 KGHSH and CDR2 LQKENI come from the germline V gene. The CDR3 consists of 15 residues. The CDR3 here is CASSPPQGARETQYF. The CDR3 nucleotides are TGTGCCAGCTCACCACCCCAGGGGGCGCGGGAGACCCAGTACTTC.

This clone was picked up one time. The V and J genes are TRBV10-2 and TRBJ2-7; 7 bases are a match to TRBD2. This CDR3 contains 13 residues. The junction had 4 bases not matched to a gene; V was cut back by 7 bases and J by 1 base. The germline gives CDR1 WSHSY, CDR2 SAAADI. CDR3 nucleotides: TGCGCCAGCACGACAGCGGGATCCTACGAGCAGTACTTC. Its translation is CASTTAGSYEQYF.

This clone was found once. CDR3 loop: CASSSRTGYNEQFF. The CDR3, as DNA: TGTGCCAGCAGCTCCCGGACAGGTTACAATGAGCAGTTCTTC. V and J are TRBV9 and TRBJ2-1, with 7 bases identical to TRBD1. The CDR3 is 14 residues long. Germline CDR1 is SGDLS and CDR2 is YYNGEE. V gave up 4 bases and J gave up 4 bases; unmatched junction bases: 5.

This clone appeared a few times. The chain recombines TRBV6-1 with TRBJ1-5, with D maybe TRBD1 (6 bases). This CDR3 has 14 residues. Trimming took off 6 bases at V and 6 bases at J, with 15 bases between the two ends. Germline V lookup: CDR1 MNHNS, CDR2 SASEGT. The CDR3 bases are TGTGCCAGCAGCCAGGGGCTCCGTGGTCAGCCCCAGCATTTT. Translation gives CASSQGLRGQPQHF.

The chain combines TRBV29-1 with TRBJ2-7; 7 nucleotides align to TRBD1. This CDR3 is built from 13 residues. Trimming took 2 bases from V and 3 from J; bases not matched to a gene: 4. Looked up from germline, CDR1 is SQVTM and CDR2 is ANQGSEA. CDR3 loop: CSVEFAGGYEQYF. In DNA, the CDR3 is TGCAGCGTTGAATTTGCAGGGGGCTACGAGCAGTACTTC.

The CDR3 loop reads CASTLGGPLNTEAFF. CDR3 sequence (DNA): TGTGCCAGTACCCTGGGAGGGCCCCTTAACACTGAAGCTTTCTTT. The V gene is TRBV19, the J gene TRBJ1-1; unclear D gene. V lost 7 bases to trimming and J lost 2 bases, with 17 bases between them. Per the germline V gene, CDR1 is LNHDA and CDR2 is SQIVND (reference sequence). The CDR3 is made up of 15 amino acids.

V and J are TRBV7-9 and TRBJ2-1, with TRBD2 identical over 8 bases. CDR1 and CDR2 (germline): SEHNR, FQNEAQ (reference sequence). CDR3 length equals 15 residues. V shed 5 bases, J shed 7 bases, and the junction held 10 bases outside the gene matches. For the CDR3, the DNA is TGTGCCAGCAGCCCAGTCGGACTAGCCGGAAATGAGCAGTTCTTC. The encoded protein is CASSPVGLAGNEQFF.

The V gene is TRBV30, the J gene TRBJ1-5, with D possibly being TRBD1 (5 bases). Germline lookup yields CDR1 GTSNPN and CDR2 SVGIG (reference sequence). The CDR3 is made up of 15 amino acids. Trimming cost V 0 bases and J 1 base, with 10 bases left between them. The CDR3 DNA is TGTGCCTGGAGTGTACCTGGGGGGAGCAATCAGCCCCAGCATTTT. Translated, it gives CAWSVPGGSNQPQHF. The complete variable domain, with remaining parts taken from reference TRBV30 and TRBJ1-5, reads SQTIHQWPATLVQPVGSPLSLECTVEGTSNPNLYWYRQAAGRGLQLLFYSVGIGQISSEVPQNLSASRPQDRQFILSSKKLLLSDSGFYLCAWSVPGGSNQPQHFGDGTRLSIL.

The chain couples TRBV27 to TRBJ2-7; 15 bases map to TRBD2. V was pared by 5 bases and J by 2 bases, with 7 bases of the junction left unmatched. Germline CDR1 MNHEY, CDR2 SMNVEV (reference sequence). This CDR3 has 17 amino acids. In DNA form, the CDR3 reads TGTGCCAGCAGTAACTTCCGGACTAGCGGGAGGGCCTACGAGCAGTACTTC. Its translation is CASSNFRTSGRAYEQYF.

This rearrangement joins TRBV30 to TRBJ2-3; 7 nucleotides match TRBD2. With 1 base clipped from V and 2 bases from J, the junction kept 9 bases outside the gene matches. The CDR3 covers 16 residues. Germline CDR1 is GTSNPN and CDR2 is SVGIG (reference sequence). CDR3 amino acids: CAWSAFGGSDTDTQYF. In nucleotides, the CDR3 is TGTGCCTGGAGTGCCTTCGGGGGGTCTGACACAGATACGCAGTATTTT.